This entry lists 5 T cell receptor beta chains sequenced from one sample in a study of cytomegalovirus exposure and HLA in healthy donors. With 60 Vbeta and 13 Jbeta primers, the PCR was carried out. Data came from immunoSEQ multiplex PCR; TCRdb stores just in-frame clones and leaves some out. Of about 190,000 clones in the sample, roughly 12% are singletons; the top ten hold 7.8%. Sequenced sample: PBMCs. The source is a man over 45 in good health and CMV-seropositive.

The chain has TRBV9 and TRBJ2-5; no reliable D call. This CDR3 contains 13 residues. Per the germline V gene, CDR1 is SGDLS and CDR2 is YYNGEE. V lost 0 bases to trimming and J lost 5 bases, with 8 bases between them. This CDR3 reads CASSVGNTETQYF. CDR3 in DNA: TGTGCCAGCAGCGTAGGAAACACCGAGACCCAGTACTTC.

This rearrangement joins TRBV19 to TRBJ2-7, with 8 bases identical to TRBD1. The CDR3 is 15 residues long. Germline V lookup: CDR1 LNHDA, CDR2 SQIVND (reference sequence). The V gene end was trimmed by 2 bases and the J gene end by 0 bases; junction bases not matched to a gene: 3. As DNA, the CDR3 is TGTGCCAGTAGTATACGGACAGGGTTCTCCTACGAGCAGTACTTC. It codes for CASSIRTGFSYEQYF. The variable domain in full, with the rest retrieved from reference TRBV19 and TRBJ2-7, is DGGITQSPKYLFRKEGQNVTLSCEQNLNHDAMYWYRQDPGQGLRLIYYSQIVNDFQKGDIAEGYSVSREKKESFPLTVTSAQKNPTAFYLCASSIRTGFSYEQYFGPGTRLTVT.

V is TRBV18 and J is TRBJ2-3; D might be TRBD1 (7 bases). The CDR3 has 16 amino acids. V gave up 2 bases and J gave up 4 bases, with 16 bases separating them. Germline V lookup: CDR1 KGHSH, CDR2 LQKENI. CDR3 in amino acids: CASSPKITGEADTQYF. The DNA of the CDR3 is TGTGCCAGCTCACCAAAGATTACAGGGGAGGCAGATACGCAGTATTTT.

The V call is TRBV5-4, the J call TRBJ2-2, with D perhaps TRBD2 (6 bases). Between the trimmed V and J ends, which lost 2 bases and 4 bases, there was a span of 6 bases. The V gene's germline CDR1 is SGHNT and CDR2 YYREEE (reference sequence). This CDR3 comprises 13 residues. The CDR3 nucleotides read TGTGCCAGCAGCTTCGGGGGCACCGGGGAGCTGTTTTTT. Residues: CASSFGGTGELFF.

The CDR3 sequence: CASSQDRSPNNEQFF. The CDR3 nucleotides are TGCGCCAGCAGCCAAGATAGGAGCCCTAACAATGAGCAGTTCTTC. V and J are TRBV4-1 and TRBJ2-1; D is unresolved. CDR1 MGHRA and CDR2 YSYEKL come from the germline V gene. The length of the CDR3 is 15 residues. V lost 0 bases and J 5 bases, leaving 11 bases between the germline ends.